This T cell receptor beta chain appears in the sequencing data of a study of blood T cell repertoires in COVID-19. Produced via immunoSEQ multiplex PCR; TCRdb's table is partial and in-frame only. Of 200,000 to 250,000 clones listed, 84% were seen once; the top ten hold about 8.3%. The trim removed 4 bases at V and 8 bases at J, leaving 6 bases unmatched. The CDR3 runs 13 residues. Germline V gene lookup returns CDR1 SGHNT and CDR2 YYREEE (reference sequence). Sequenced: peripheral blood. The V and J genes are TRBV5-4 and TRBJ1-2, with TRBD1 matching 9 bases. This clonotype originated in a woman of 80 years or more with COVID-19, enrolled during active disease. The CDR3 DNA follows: TGTGCCAGCAGCCCGGACAGGGGAAGAGGCTACACCTTC. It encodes CASSPDRGRGYTF. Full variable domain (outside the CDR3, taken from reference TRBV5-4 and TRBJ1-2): ETGVTQSPTHLIKTRGQQVTLRCSSQSGHNTVSWYQQALGQGPQFIFQYYREEENGRGNFPPRFSGLQFPNYSSELNVNALELDDSALYLCASSPDRGRGYTFGSGTRLTVV.